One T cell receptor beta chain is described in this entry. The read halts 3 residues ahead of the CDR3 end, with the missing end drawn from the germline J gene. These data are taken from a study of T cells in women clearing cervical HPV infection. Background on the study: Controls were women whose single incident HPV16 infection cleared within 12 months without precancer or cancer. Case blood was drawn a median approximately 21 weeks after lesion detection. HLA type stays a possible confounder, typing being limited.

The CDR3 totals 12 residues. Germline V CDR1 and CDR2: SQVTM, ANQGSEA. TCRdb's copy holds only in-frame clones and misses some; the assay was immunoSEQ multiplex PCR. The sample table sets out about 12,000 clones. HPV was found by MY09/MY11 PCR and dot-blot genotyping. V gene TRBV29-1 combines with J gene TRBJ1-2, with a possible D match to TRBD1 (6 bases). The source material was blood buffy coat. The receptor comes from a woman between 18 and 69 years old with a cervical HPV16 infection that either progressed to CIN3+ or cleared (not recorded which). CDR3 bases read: TGCAGCGTTCCTTCAGGGGATTGGGGC. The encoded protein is CSVPSGDWG. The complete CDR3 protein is CSVPSGDWGYTF.